Listed here are 30 T cell receptor beta chains from one sample, sequenced in a study of blood T cell repertoires in COVID-19. Method: immunoSEQ multiplex PCR; TCRdb's copy keeps in-frame clones and lacks some. The sample includes hundreds of thousands of clones, approximately 90% of them seen just once. The sequenced material came from PBMCs or T cells enriched from blood (not recorded which). These receptors were collected from a woman in her 50s who had recovered from COVID-19.

The CDR3, as DNA: TGTGCCAGCAGTTCAGGACAGTTCAACTATGGCTACACCTTC. It is translated as CASSSGQFNYGYTF. The chain has TRBV7-9 and TRBJ1-2, with D possibly TRBD1 on 6 matching bases. V lost 6 bases and J lost 2, with 13 bases in between. The CDR3 loop spans 14 amino acids. Germline CDR1 and CDR2: SEHNR and FQNEAQ (reference sequence).

V usage is TRBV27 and J usage is TRBJ2-7, with a tentative D call TRBD1 (6 bases). The ends were cut back, 3 bases at V and 2 bases at J, with 11 bases in the middle. Germline V gives CDR1 MNHEY, CDR2 SMNVEV (reference sequence). The CDR3 runs to 14 residues. CDR3 DNA sequence: TGTGCCAGCAGTTTGAGGGGGACGGCCTACGAGCAGTACTTC. It codes for CASSLRGTAYEQYF.

The V call is TRBV3-1 (or the pseudogene TRBV3-2), the J call TRBJ1-6, with TRBD1 matching over 9 bases. The CDR3 is 16 amino acids. CDR1 is LGHDT and CDR2 is YNNKEL in the germline V gene (reference sequence). The V segment lost 4 bases and the J segment 6 bases; nucleotides outside the gene matches: 7. In DNA, the CDR3 is TGTGCCAGCAGCCCACAGGGGGCCTTGGGTAATTCACCCCTCCACTTT. Translation: CASSPQGALGNSPLHF.

V gene TRBV3-1 (or the pseudogene TRBV3-2) combines with J gene TRBJ2-1, with D perhaps matching TRBD1 (6 bases). The CDR3 runs 15 residues. V was cut by 2 bases and J by 8 bases, with 16 bases left in between. Looked up from germline, CDR1 is LGHDT and CDR2 is YNNKEL (reference sequence). The CDR3 sequence: CASSQQLQGGHEQFF. CDR3 sequence (DNA): TGTGCCAGCAGCCAACAATTACAGGGTGGACATGAGCAGTTCTTC.

The chain has TRBV10-3 and TRBJ2-7; weak D call: TRBD2 (5 bases). This CDR3 contains 14 residues. V was trimmed by 1 base and J by 0 bases, leaving 7 bases between them. CDR1 is ENHRY and CDR2 is SYGVKD in the germline V gene. As DNA, the CDR3 is TGTGCCATCAGTGAGTTCGGGAACTCCTACGAGCAGTACTTC. Translating it yields CAISEFGNSYEQYF.

This clone was seen once. The V and J genes are TRBV10-3 and TRBJ2-2; D is undetermined. Per germline, CDR1 ENHRY and CDR2 SYGVKD. V was shortened by 8 bases and J by 0 bases, with 13 bases between the two germline ends. The CDR3 runs 15 residues. CDR3 protein: CAIGRAGANTGELFF. In nucleotides, the CDR3 is TGTGCCATCGGAAGAGCTGGAGCGAACACCGGGGAGCTGTTTTTT.

This clone was observed a single time. The chain couples TRBV6-5 to TRBJ2-3; D is unresolved. Looked up from germline, CDR1 is MNHEY and CDR2 is SVGAGI. V lost 5 bases, J lost 5 bases, and 5 bases lay in between. The CDR3 consists of 11 residues. The DNA of the CDR3 is TGTGCCAGCAGTACCGGAGATACGCAGTATTTT. Residues: CASSTGDTQYF.

This rearrangement joins TRBV11-2 to TRBJ2-1, with 9 bases that match TRBD2. This CDR3 region has 16 residues. The V gene's germline CDR1 is SGHAT and CDR2 FQNNGV. V was pared by 4 bases and J by 8 bases, with 12 bases of the junction left unmatched. The CDR3 nucleotides are TGTGCCAGCAGCTCCCTTGTGGCTAGCGGGGCGGATGAGCAGTTCTTC. It encodes CASSSLVASGADEQFF.

This clone was detected only once. The junction shows a germline mismatch at one end, possibly a read error. J is TRBJ1-3 and V is TRBV7-7; D remains unclear. The CDR3 contains 16 residues. Germline V CDR1 and CDR2: SSHAT, FNYEAQ (reference sequence). The CDR3 nucleotides read TGTGCTAGCAGCCCAGATCAGGCTTTCACTGGAAACACCATATATTTT. It specifies CASSPDQAFTGNTIYF.

V gene TRBV7-2 combines with J gene TRBJ2-3; TRBD1 might be the D (6 bases). Per the germline V gene, CDR1 is SGHTA and CDR2 is FQGNSA. The V end lost 0 bases, the J end lost 2 bases, and 9 bases lay between the germline ends. The CDR3 totals 15 residues. For the CDR3, the DNA is TGTGCCAGCAGCTTAGCGGGGGCTTTCACAGATACGCAGTATTTT. It is translated as CASSLAGAFTDTQYF.

The J gene is TRBJ1-2, the V gene TRBV18, with TRBD1 matching 7 bases. There are 15 residues in the CDR3. The germline CDR1 and CDR2 sequences are KGHSH and LQKENI. V dropped 4 bases and J dropped 2; count of bases not matched to a gene: 7. The CDR3 region is CASSLEGQINYGYTF. CDR3 sequence (DNA): TGTGCCAGCTCACTAGAGGGACAGATAAACTATGGCTACACCTTC.

The chain has TRBV19 and TRBJ1-3; D unclear. The CDR3 totals 16 residues. Germline CDR1 LNHDA, CDR2 SQIVND (reference sequence). V lost 2 bases, J lost 0 bases, and 11 bases lay in between. CDR3 amino acids: CASSIIPQISGNTIYF. CDR3 DNA: TGTGCCAGTAGTATAATCCCGCAGATCTCTGGAAACACCATATATTTT. The variable domain in full, with the rest retrieved from reference TRBV19 and TRBJ1-3, is DGGITQSPKYLFRKEGQNVTLSCEQNLNHDAMYWYRQDPGQGLRLIYYSQIVNDFQKGDIAEGYSVSREKKESFPLTVTSAQKNPTAFYLCASSIIPQISGNTIYFGEGSWLTVV.

The chain employs TRBV2 and TRBJ2-7, with D possibly being TRBD1 (5 bases). V lost 7 bases to trimming and J lost 0 bases, with 7 bases between them. The germline V gene has CDR1 SNHLY and CDR2 FYNNEI. The CDR3 runs to 12 residues. CDR3 in amino acids: CASKQVSYEQYF. In nucleotides, the CDR3 is TGTGCCAGCAAACAGGTCTCCTACGAGCAGTACTTC.

The V call is TRBV3-1 (or the pseudogene TRBV3-2), the J call TRBJ2-7; 11 nucleotides match TRBD2. V trimming: 2 bases; J trimming: 4 bases; junction bases outside the gene matches: 10. Germline values: CDR1 LGHDT, CDR2 YNNKEL (reference sequence). This CDR3 is built from 17 residues. This CDR3 is CASSQYTSGGKGYEQYF. CDR3 bases: TGTGCCAGCAGCCAATACACTAGCGGGGGAAAAGGGTACGAGCAGTACTTC.

This chain links TRBV7-9 with TRBJ1-2; weak D call: TRBD1 (6 bases). Between the trimmed V and J ends, which lost 0 bases and 8 bases, there was a span of 10 bases. Per the germline V gene, CDR1 is SEHNR and CDR2 is FQNEAQ (reference sequence). The CDR3 sequence is 13 residues long. The CDR3 protein is CASSLAGQAGYTF. CDR3 DNA: TGTGCCAGCAGCTTAGCGGGACAAGCGGGCTACACCTTC.

The genes are TRBV11-1 and TRBJ2-5; D perhaps matches TRBD2 (7 bases). From germline, CDR1 is SGHAT and CDR2 FQDESV (reference sequence). V shed 5 bases and J shed 2 bases, with 15 bases lying between them. This CDR3 is built from 15 residues. The CDR3 sequence: CASSPLGGRQETQYF. The CDR3, as DNA: TGTGCCAGCAGCCCCCTGGGGGGGCGGCAAGAGACCCAGTACTTC.

J is TRBJ2-1 and V is TRBV4-3; a possible D gene is TRBD2 (6 bases). CDR1 and CDR2 from the germline V gene are LGHNA and YSLEER. The germline V and J ends were trimmed by 5 bases and 9 bases, with 17 bases remaining between them. The CDR3 runs to 14 residues. The CDR3 is CASSARDSGGEQFF. The CDR3, as DNA: TGCGCCAGCAGCGCCCGGGACTCTGGGGGTGAGCAGTTCTTC.

A single count supports this clone. The V gene is TRBV24-1, the J gene TRBJ2-7; a weak D match, TRBD1 (6 bases). Germline CDR1 and CDR2: KGHDR and SFDVKD. The CDR3 covers 13 residues. V dropped 5 bases and J dropped 0 bases, with 7 bases sitting between them. The CDR3 DNA is TGTGCCACCAGTGGGGACAACTCCTACGAGCAGTACTTC. It specifies CATSGDNSYEQYF.

The chain combines TRBV19 with TRBJ1-3; no clear D gene. V was pared by 6 bases and J by 2 bases, with 11 bases between. Per germline, CDR1 LNHDA and CDR2 SQIVND (reference sequence). This CDR3 is built from 14 residues. CDR3 nucleotides: TGTGCCAGTAGCTACAGAGTCCCTGGAAACACCATATATTTT. It is translated as CASSYRVPGNTIYF.

This chain joins TRBV9 and TRBJ2-3; D is unresolved. Trimming cost V 4 bases and J 1 base, with 4 bases left between them. The CDR3 has 12 residues. Looked up from germline, CDR1 is SGDLS and CDR2 is YYNGEE. CDR3 region: CASSLGTDTQYF. In nucleotides, the CDR3 is TGTGCCAGCAGCCTCGGCACAGATACGCAGTATTTT.

The chain uses TRBV28 and TRBJ2-5, with TRBD2 as a possible D gene (5 bases). CDR3 length: 11 residues. Germline loops: CDR1 MDHEN, CDR2 SYDVKM. Deletions cut 7 bases from V and 4 bases from J, with 7 bases between. As DNA, the CDR3 is TGTGCCAGCATTGAGGGAGAGACCCAGTACTTC. Protein product: CASIEGETQYF.

This sequence joins TRBV27 and TRBJ2-7; tentatively, D is TRBD1 (5 bases). The V end lost 6 bases, the J end lost 2 bases, and 17 bases lay between the germline ends. CDR3 length: 15 residues. Germline lookup yields CDR1 MNHEY and CDR2 SMNVEV (reference sequence). The chain's CDR3 is CASSPYRQIAYEQYF. CDR3 nucleotides: TGTGCCAGCAGCCCCTACCGACAGATTGCCTACGAGCAGTACTTC.

The V gene is TRBV6-4, the J gene TRBJ1-1; possibly TRBD1 for D (5 bases). This CDR3 comprises 13 residues. CDR1 and CDR2 from the germline V gene are MRHNA and SNTAGT. V lost 3 bases to trimming and J lost 4 bases, with 9 bases between them. The CDR3 DNA follows: TGTGCCAGCAGTGATATCGGGGGCACTGAAGCTTTCTTT. Amino acids: CASSDIGGTEAFF.

The chain carries TRBV5-5 and TRBJ1-2, with a weak D call TRBD1 (6 bases). The CDR3 runs to 14 residues. Germline V lookup: CDR1 SGHKS, CDR2 YYEKEE (reference sequence). V lost 4 bases to trimming and J lost 7 bases, with 17 bases between them. The chain's CDR3 is CASSRRDIMSGYTF. The CDR3 DNA sequence: TGTGCCAGCAGCCGCCGGGACATAATGAGTGGCTACACCTTC.

CDR3 in amino acids: CASSPTTANTEAFF. CDR3 DNA sequence: TGTGCCAGCAGTCCGACGACAGCAAACACTGAAGCTTTCTTT. The rearrangement uses TRBV6-6 and TRBJ1-1; D may be TRBD1 (5 bases). From germline, CDR1 is MNHNY and CDR2 SVGAGI (reference sequence). Trimming stripped 5 bases from V and 2 bases from J, with 12 bases between. The CDR3 consists of 14 residues.

The chain is built from TRBV20-1 and TRBJ2-5, with D perhaps matching TRBD2 (5 bases). The germline gives CDR1 DFQATT, CDR2 SNEGSKA (reference sequence). The V end was cut by 3 bases, the J end by 9 bases, with 11 bases between. CDR3 length equals 11 residues. CDR3 nucleotide sequence: TGCAGTGCTAGCGGGGATACGGCCCAGTACTTC. It codes for CSASGDTAQYF.

The chain is built from TRBV9 and TRBJ2-5; 7 bases fit TRBD2. The J segment lost 0 bases and the V segment lost 2 bases, leaving 4 bases of the junction unmatched. Germline values: CDR1 SGDLS, CDR2 YYNGEE. The CDR3 extends over 15 amino acids. The chain's CDR3 is CASSVTGGYQETQYF. Here the CDR3 DNA reads TGTGCCAGCAGCGTTACGGGGGGTTACCAAGAGACCCAGTACTTC.

The chain links TRBV4-2 to TRBJ2-2; 12 bases are a match to TRBD2. V was pared by 4 bases and J by 1 base, with 4 bases of the junction left unmatched. CDR1 and CDR2 (germline): LGHNA, YNFKEQ. This CDR3 contains 17 residues. The DNA of the CDR3 is TGTGCCAGCAGCCGAATACTAGCGGGGGGGAACACCGGGGAGCTGTTTTTT. Its translation is CASSRILAGGNTGELFF.

The table lists this clone with a count of one. This chain connects TRBV6-2 or TRBV6-3 to TRBJ1-3; perhaps TRBD1 as D (6 bases). CDR3 length: 15 residues. The V end lost 6 bases, the J end lost 7 bases, and 19 bases lay between the germline ends. Germline CDR1 reads MNHEY; CDR2 reads SVGEGT. CDR3 nucleotides: TGTGCCAGCAGACCTCTGGACAGTTCGCAGAACACCATATATTTT. Protein sequence: CASRPLDSSQNTIYF.

The V call is TRBV27, the J call TRBJ2-1; 9 bases align to TRBD1. With V trimmed by 4 bases and J by 9 bases, 13 bases remained unmatched. The CDR3 covers 16 residues. Looked up from germline, CDR1 is MNHEY and CDR2 is SMNVEV (reference sequence). CDR3 in amino acids: CASSYAGTGFLGEQFF. CDR3 coding DNA: TGTGCCAGCAGTTATGCCGGGACAGGGTTTCTTGGTGAGCAGTTCTTC.